A selection of T cell receptor beta chains follows, all from one sample in a study of cytomegalovirus exposure and HLA in healthy donors. This table comes from immunoSEQ multiplex PCR, and its TCRdb copy is limited to in-frame clones, with some not included. This sample's table reports around 210,000 clones. The specimen sequenced was PBMCs. These receptor sequences come from a woman younger than 45 in good health and CMV-seropositive. Each CDR3 is given with its conserved first and last residue. D genes are given only for firm matches.

V gene	D gene	J gene	CDR3 DNA	CDR3 protein
TRBV7-9	TRBD1	TRBJ1-3	TGTGCCACCGGGGGGGAGGGGGCGAAAGGAAACACCATATATTTT	CATGGEGAKGNTIYF
TRBV6-1	.	TRBJ2-1	TGTGCCAGCACAGCGCACAATGAGCAGTTCTTC	CASTAHNEQFF
TRBV5-1	.	TRBJ1-4	TGCGCCAGCAGCCCGACGGCAGGGACTAATGAAAAACTGTTTTTT	CASSPTAGTNEKLFF
TRBV30	.	TRBJ1-2	TGTGCCTGGAGTGTACGGGGGGAGGCTCCATATGGCTACACCTTC	CAWSVRGEAPYGYTF
TRBV7-9	.	TRBJ2-7	TGTGCCAGCAGCTTGGGGGGATGGAGCTCCTACGAGCAGTACTTC	CASSLGGWSSYEQYF
TRBV5-4	.	TRBJ1-4	TGTGCCAGCAGCTTGGAGCGGGGCGGGGGAACGACTAATGAAAAACTGTTTTTT	CASSLERGGGTTNEKLFF
TRBV6-5	TRBD1	TRBJ1-5	TGTGCCAGCAGCCCAGACCAGGGGGTTAATCAGCCCCAGCATTTT	CASSPDQGVNQPQHF
TRBV5-5	.	TRBJ2-7	TGTGCCAGCAGCCGATTGACGGGAACCTACGAGCAGTACTTC	CASSRLTGTYEQYF
TRBV12-5	.	TRBJ1-5	TGTGCTAGTGGGGGGGAGGCGGGGCTGCCCCAGCATTTT	CASGGEAGLPQHF
TRBV7-9	.	TRBJ1-3	TGTGCCACCACAACACAGGGAATCCCTGGAAACACCATATATTTT	CATTTQGIPGNTIYF
TRBV7-8	.	TRBJ1-4	TGTGCCAGCAGCTCACACGAAGGGAGGCAGGAAAAACTGTTTTTT	CASSSHEGRQEKLFF
TRBV10-3	TRBD1	TRBJ1-5	TGTGCCATCAGGGGACAGGGGGTAAGTCAGCCCCAGCATTTT	CAIRGQGVSQPQHF
TRBV5-4	.	TRBJ2-7	TGTGCCAGCAGTTTACTGGACAGTACCTACGAGCAGTACTTC	CASSLLDSTYEQYF
TRBV5-6	TRBD1	TRBJ2-7	TGTGCCAGCAGCTTGTGGGCCGGGACAGGATTTTACGAGCAGTACTTC	CASSLWAGTGFYEQYF
TRBV7-7	TRBD1	TRBJ2-5	TGTGCCAGCAGCGAAGGGACAGGGGGCGAGACCCAGTACTTC	CASSEGTGGETQYF